This record covers a single T cell receptor (beta chain). Its target is unknown. The protocol was immunoSEQ multiplex PCR, while the TCRdb copy is restricted to in-frame clones and leaves out a portion. In the table there are about 56,000 clones, 88% of which are singletons. This sample stems from a study of T cell responses to AZD1222 COVID-19 vaccine. Study-level findings and limits: Spike-specific TCR breadth and depth both grew after two AZD1222 doses.

The germline V gene has CDR1 LNHDA and CDR2 SQIVND (reference sequence). This CDR3 region has 14 residues. Germline trimming cut 8 bases from V and 7 bases from J; bases unmatched to any gene: 4. V is TRBV19 and J is TRBJ1-6, with TRBD1 matching 11 bases. Here the sequenced sample was peripheral blood, taken on day 0 of AZD1222 vaccination. This clonotype originated in an adult in good health. The CDR3 sequence: CASRTGGENSPLHF. The CDR3, as DNA: TGTGCCAGTCGGACAGGGGGCGAAAATTCACCCCTCCACTTT.